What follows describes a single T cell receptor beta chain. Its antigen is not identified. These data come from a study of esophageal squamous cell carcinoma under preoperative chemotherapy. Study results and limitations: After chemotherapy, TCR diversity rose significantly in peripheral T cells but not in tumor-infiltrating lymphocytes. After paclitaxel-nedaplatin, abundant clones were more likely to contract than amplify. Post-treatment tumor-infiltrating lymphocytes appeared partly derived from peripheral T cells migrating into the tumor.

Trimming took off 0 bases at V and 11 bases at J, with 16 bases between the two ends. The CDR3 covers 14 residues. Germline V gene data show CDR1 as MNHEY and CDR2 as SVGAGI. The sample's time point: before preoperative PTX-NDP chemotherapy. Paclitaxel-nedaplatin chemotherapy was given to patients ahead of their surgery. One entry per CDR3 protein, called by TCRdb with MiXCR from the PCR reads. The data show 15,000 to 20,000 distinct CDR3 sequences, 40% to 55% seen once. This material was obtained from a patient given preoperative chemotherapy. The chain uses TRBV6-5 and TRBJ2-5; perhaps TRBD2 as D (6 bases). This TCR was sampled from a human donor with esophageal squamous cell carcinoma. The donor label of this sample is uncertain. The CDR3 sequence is CASSYSREVNEQYF. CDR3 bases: TGTGCCAGCAGTTACTCGAGGGAGGTCAATGAGCAGTACTTC.